This TCR beta chain was observed in a study of blood T cell repertoires in COVID-19 (dated by TCRdb to about 2020). In the study overall: The collaborator samples originated in the United States, Italy and Spain and spanned the acute and convalescent phases of COVID-19. The material from the prospective study consisted of cDNA or gDNA derived from T cells, B-cell-depleted T cells, or PBMCs. The repertoires were released in a freely available public database meant as a resource for research on the immune response to SARS-CoV-2. The samples were drawn from two sources: the first 160 participants of the ongoing ImmuneRACE study, and fewer than 1,500 subjects contributed by 6 global collaborators. Where HLA class I and class II types were available, the types were taken from metadata supplied by the sample provider, not from assay-based typing. The dataset comprised deeply sampled blood TCRbeta repertoires from subjects exposed to, actively infected with, or recovered from COVID-19. A de-identified subject ID, COVID-19 status, age in years and sex were almost always included in the sample metadata. Broader findings and caveats from the paper: How much clinical and demographic metadata was included differed by source and by participant, and the metadata was provided uncurated.

Via the germline V gene (reference sequence), CDR1 is SGHNT and CDR2 YYREEE. The CDR3 covers 18 residues, taking in both the cysteine and the phenylalanine. Only the CDR3 DNA stays, 54 bases, in frame from base 1. Germline trimming: 4 bases from V, 0 bases from J; junction bases outside gene matches: 13. Each collaborating institution followed its own protocols to collect whole blood in K2EDTA tubes. For TCRbeta analysis, collaborators shipped samples as frozen whole blood, isolated PBMCs, or DNA extracted from either of those sample types. TCRbeta CDR3 regions were amplified from genomic DNA using the immunoSEQ Assay, a bias-controlled multiplex PCR. The published analysis was carried out like this. Within the assay, amplification of reference gene primers was used to estimate how many nucleated cells each sample contained. Sequence reads were collapsed and filtered to measure the absolute abundance of every unique TCRbeta CDR3 rearrangement. For each sample, productive Simpson clonality was calculated by taking the square root of Simpson's diversity index across productive rearrangements. The immuneACCESS repertoire file appears here via TCRdb, limited to in-frame rearrangements. These files lack a portion of the clones; in checked studies, under half of the deficit traces to unresolved V genes, and the cause of the others is not known. Clonal size and the V and J genes are those of that table, whereas D and trimming came from the DNA. The sample data list roughly 70,000 clones, and around three quarters of these were observed just once. The ten largest account for 8.5% to 10% of the sample.

About this clone: The antigen it recognizes is unknown. Base qualities are missing; no much larger clone stands one base away.

The chain employs TRBV5-4 and TRBJ2-1, and TRBD2 matches 7 of the central bases. The clonotype was recovered from a human donor in a cohort sampled during active COVID-19. The specimen sequenced was peripheral blood. The DNA reads as follows: TGTGCCAGCAGCCCGGGAGGTAGCGGGTCTAGCTCCTACAATGAGCAGTTCTTC. It specifies CASSPGGSGSSSYNEQFF. Full variable domain (CDR3 extended with the reference TRBV5-4 and TRBJ2-1 proteins): ETGVTQSPTHLIKTRGQQVTLRCSSQSGHNTVSWYQQALGQGPQFIFQYYREEENGRGNFPPRFSGLQFPNYSSELNVNALELDDSALYLCASSPGGSGSSSYNEQFFGPGTRLTVL.